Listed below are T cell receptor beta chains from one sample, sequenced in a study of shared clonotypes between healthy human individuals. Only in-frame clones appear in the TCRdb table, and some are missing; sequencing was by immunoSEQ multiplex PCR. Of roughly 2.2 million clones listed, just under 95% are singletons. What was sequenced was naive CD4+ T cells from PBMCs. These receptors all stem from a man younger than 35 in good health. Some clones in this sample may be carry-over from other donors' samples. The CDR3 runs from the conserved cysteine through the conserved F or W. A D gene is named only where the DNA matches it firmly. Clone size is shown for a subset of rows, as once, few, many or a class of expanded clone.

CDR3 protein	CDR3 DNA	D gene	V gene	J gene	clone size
CAWSTGTLEGEQYF	TGTGCCTGGAGTACCGGGACCCTTGAGGGCGAGCAGTACTTC	-	TRBV30	TRBJ2-7	-
CASSQDIPTEAFF	TGCGCCAGCAGCCAAGATATTCCCACTGAAGCTTTCTTT	-	TRBV4-1	TRBJ1-1	-
CSVDTGYGYTF	TGCAGCGTTGATACGGGGTACGGCTACACCTTC	-	TRBV29-1	TRBJ1-2	-
CASSPPGSTNEKLFF	TGTGCCAGCTCACCCCCCGGATCAACTAATGAAAAACTGTTTTTT	-	TRBV18	TRBJ1-4	-
CASSFRGAGANVLTF	TGTGCCAGTAGTTTTAGGGGCGCCGGGGCCAACGTCCTGACTTTC	-	TRBV19	TRBJ2-6	-
CASSLVSGVSYNEQFF	TGTGCCAGCAGCTTAGTGTCGGGAGTGAGCTACAATGAGCAGTTCTTC	-	TRBV7-2	TRBJ2-1	-
CASSLLPDTSGYTDTQYF	TGTGCCAGCAGCTTACTCCCCGACACTAGCGGATACACAGATACGCAGTATTTT	TRBD2	TRBV7-6	TRBJ2-3	-
CAWTGRGQGETQYF	TGTGCCTGGACTGGGAGGGGGCAGGGGGAGACCCAGTACTTC	-	TRBV30	TRBJ2-5	-
CASSVVPGTGSGNTIYF	TGTGCCAGCAGCGTGGTCCCCGGGACAGGGTCTGGAAACACCATATATTTT	TRBD1	TRBV9	TRBJ1-3	-
CASSPPEKRNTEAFF	TGTGCCAGCAGCCCCCCCGAGAAACGAAACACTGAAGCTTTCTTT	-	TRBV7-9	TRBJ1-1	-
CASSRDSVFSYEQYF	TGCGCCAGCAGCAGGGACAGCGTCTTCTCCTACGAGCAGTACTTC	TRBD1	TRBV5-1	TRBJ2-7	-
CASSLSQGTTGNTIYF	TGCGCCAGCAGCTTGAGTCAGGGGACGACTGGAAACACCATATATTTT	-	TRBV5-1	TRBJ1-3	-
CASSLGGAGFSTDTQYF	TGTGCCAGCAGCTTAGGCGGGGCGGGGTTTAGCACAGATACGCAGTATTTT	-	TRBV7-2	TRBJ2-3	-
CASSVEGGHEQYF	TGTGCCAGCAGCGTTGAAGGGGGCCACGAGCAGTACTTC	TRBD1	TRBV9	TRBJ2-7	-
CASSEIQGGNREQYF	TGTGCCAGCAGTGAAATACAGGGAGGAAACCGCGAGCAGTACTTC	-	TRBV2	TRBJ2-7	-
CATKTWGAGANVLTF	TGTGCCACCAAGACATGGGGGGCTGGGGCCAACGTCCTGACTTTC	-	TRBV19	TRBJ2-6	-
CASSYKTRNEQFF	TGTGCCAGCAGCTACAAAACTCGCAATGAGCAGTTCTTC	-	TRBV13	TRBJ2-1	-
CASSFRELDTQYF	TGCGCCAGCAGCTTTCGGGAGTTAGATACGCAGTATTTT	-	TRBV5-1	TRBJ2-3	-
CASRGGRLNTEAFF	TGTGCCAGCAGGGGAGGCAGGCTGAACACTGAAGCTTTCTTT	-	TRBV2	TRBJ1-1	-
CASSPQGMSYNEQFF	TGTGCCAGCAGCCCACAGGGAATGTCCTACAATGAGCAGTTCTTC	-	TRBV7-9	TRBJ2-1	-
CASSLAEHGNEKLFF	TGCGCCAGCAGCTTGGCCGAACACGGTAATGAAAAACTGTTTTTT	-	TRBV5-1	TRBJ1-4	-
CASSGCEKLFF	TGCGCCAGCAGTGGTTGCGAAAAACTGTTTTTT	-	TRBV10-1	TRBJ1-4	-
CASSPPAGAYEQYF	TGTGCCAGCTCACCACCGGCAGGGGCCTACGAGCAGTACTTC	-	TRBV18	TRBJ2-7	few
CASSLVAGVAVEQYF	TGTGCCAGCAGCTTAGTGGCGGGAGTGGCTGTCGAGCAGTACTTC	TRBD2	TRBV7-2	TRBJ2-7	-
CASSRTGVNQPQHF	TGTGCCAGCAGCAGGACAGGGGTAAATCAGCCCCAGCATTTT	TRBD1	TRBV27	TRBJ1-5	-
CASSGDSRETQYF	TGTGCCAGCAGCGGGGACAGCCGGGAGACCCAGTACTTC	TRBD1	TRBV7-2	TRBJ2-5	-
CASSSDWNTEAFF	TGTGCCAGCAGCTCGGACTGGAACACTGAAGCTTTCTTT	-	TRBV7-2	TRBJ1-1	-
CASRQDTGRDTQYF	TGTGCCAGCAGGCAGGACACAGGGAGAGATACGCAGTATTTT	-	TRBV6-1	TRBJ2-3	-
CASSLAQGPYEQYF	TGTGCCAGCAGCTTAGCCCAGGGCCCCTACGAGCAGTACTTC	-	TRBV11-2	TRBJ2-7	once
CASSLGVSGRSEQYF	TGTGCCAGCAGCTTGGGTGTTAGCGGGAGGAGTGAGCAGTACTTC	TRBD2	TRBV5-4	TRBJ2-7	-
CASSLDGPGYGYTF	TGCGCCAGCAGCTTGGATGGCCCAGGGTATGGCTACACCTTC	-	TRBV5-1	TRBJ1-2	once
CAWSQGNYGYTF	TGTGCCTGGAGTCAGGGGAACTATGGCTACACCTTC	-	TRBV30	TRBJ1-2	-
CSVEPGPRGPYEQYF	TGCAGCGTTGAACCGGGGCCGAGGGGCCCCTACGAGCAGTACTTC	-	TRBV29-1	TRBJ2-7	once
CASIFGSPREETQYF	TGTGCCAGCATCTTTGGAAGTCCCCGCGAGGAGACCCAGTACTTC	-	TRBV7-2	TRBJ2-5	-
CASSRQGGQETQYF	TGTGCCAGCAGCCGACAGGGCGGCCAAGAGACCCAGTACTTC	TRBD1	TRBV5-4	TRBJ2-5	-
CASSPLSGRGNEQFF	TGTGCCAGCTCCCCTCTTAGCGGGAGGGGGAATGAGCAGTTCTTC	TRBD2	TRBV5-6	TRBJ2-1	-
CASSGTATTNTGELFF	TGTGCCAGCAGTGGGACAGCGACGACGAACACCGGGGAGCTGTTTTTT	TRBD1	TRBV28	TRBJ2-2	-
CAWRSSVRSYNSPLHF	TGTGCCTGGAGGTCTTCCGTGCGGTCCTATAATTCACCCCTCCACTTT	-	TRBV30	TRBJ1-6	-
CASSYSPPPANYGYTF	TGTGCCAGCAGTTACTCCCCCCCTCCAGCTAACTATGGCTACACCTTC	-	TRBV6-5	TRBJ1-2	-
CASLLAGGVHEQFF	TGTGCCAGCCTCCTAGCGGGAGGTGTGCATGAGCAGTTCTTC	TRBD2	TRBV7-9	TRBJ2-1	-
CASSLLARVAQETQYF	TGTGCCAGCAGCTTACTCGCCCGTGTGGCCCAAGAGACCCAGTACTTC	-	TRBV7-2	TRBJ2-5	-
CASSKPGQETQYF	TGTGCCAGCAGCAAACCGGGACAGGAGACCCAGTACTTC	TRBD1	TRBV11-2	TRBJ2-5	-
CASSVGRLGAYQETQYF	TGTGCCAGCAGCGTAGGGAGACTAGGGGCGTACCAAGAGACCCAGTACTTC	-	TRBV9	TRBJ2-5	-